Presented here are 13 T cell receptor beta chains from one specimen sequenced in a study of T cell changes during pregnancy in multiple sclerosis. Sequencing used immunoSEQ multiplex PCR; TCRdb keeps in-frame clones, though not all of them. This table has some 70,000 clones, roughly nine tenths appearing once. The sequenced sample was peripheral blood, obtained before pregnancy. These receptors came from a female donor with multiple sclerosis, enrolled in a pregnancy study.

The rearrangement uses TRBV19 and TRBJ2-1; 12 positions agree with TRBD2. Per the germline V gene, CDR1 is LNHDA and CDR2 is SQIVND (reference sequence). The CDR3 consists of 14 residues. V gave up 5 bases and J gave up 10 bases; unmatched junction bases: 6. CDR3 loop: CASSSLAGGQEQFF. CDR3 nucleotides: TGTGCCAGTAGTTCACTAGCGGGGGGCCAAGAGCAGTTCTTC. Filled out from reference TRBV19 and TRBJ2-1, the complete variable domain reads DGGITQSPKYLFRKEGQNVTLSCEQNLNHDAMYWYRQDPGQGLRLIYYSQIVNDFQKGDIAEGYSVSREKKESFPLTVTSAQKNPTAFYLCASSSLAGGQEQFFGPGTRLTVL.

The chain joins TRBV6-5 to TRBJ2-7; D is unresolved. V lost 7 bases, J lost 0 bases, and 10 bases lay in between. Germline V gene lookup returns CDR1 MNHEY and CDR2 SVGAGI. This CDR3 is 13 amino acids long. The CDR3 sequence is CASIRPGSYEQYF. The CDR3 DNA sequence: TGTGCCAGCATTCGCCCGGGCTCCTACGAGCAGTACTTC.

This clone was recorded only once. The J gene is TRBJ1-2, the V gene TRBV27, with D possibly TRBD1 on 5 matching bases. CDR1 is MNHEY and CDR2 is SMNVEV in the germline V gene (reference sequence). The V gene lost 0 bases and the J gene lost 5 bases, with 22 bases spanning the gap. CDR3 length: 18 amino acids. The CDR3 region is CASSLSFREYTKYYGYTF. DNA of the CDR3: TGTGCCAGCAGTTTATCTTTCAGGGAATATACCAAGTATTATGGCTACACCTTC.

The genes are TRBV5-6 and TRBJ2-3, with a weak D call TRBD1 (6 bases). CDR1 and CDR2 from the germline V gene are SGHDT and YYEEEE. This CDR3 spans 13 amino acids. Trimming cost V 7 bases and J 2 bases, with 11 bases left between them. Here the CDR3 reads CASSGQYTDTQYF. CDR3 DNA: TGTGCCAGCTCCGGACAGTACACAGATACGCAGTATTTT.

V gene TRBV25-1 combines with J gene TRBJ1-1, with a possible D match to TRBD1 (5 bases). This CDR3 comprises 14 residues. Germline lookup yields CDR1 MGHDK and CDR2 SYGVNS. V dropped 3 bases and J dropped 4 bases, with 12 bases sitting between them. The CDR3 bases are TGTGCCAGCAGTGAGGGGTCCGGGGGCACTGAAGCTTTCTTT. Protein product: CASSEGSGGTEAFF.

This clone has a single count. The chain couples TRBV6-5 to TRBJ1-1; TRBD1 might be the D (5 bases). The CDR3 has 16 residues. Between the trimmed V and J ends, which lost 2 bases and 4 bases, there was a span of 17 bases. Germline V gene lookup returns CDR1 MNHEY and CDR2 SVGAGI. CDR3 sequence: CASSYGGTREGTEAFF. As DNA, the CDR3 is TGTGCCAGCAGTTACGGGGGGACCCGGGAGGGCACTGAAGCTTTCTTT.

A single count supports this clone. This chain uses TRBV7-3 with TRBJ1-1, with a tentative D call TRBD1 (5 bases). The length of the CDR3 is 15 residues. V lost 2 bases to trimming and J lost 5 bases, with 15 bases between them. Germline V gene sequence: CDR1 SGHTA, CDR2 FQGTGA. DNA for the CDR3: TGTGCCAGCAGCTTAGAATCAGGGTGGGGAACTGAAGCTTTCTTT. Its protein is CASSLESGWGTEAFF. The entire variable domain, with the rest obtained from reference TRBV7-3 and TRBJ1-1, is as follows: GAGVSQTPSNKVTEKGKYVELRCDPISGHTALYWYRQSLGQGPEFLIYFQGTGAADDSGLPNDRFFAVRPEGSVSTLKIQRTERGDSAVYLCASSLESGWGTEAFFGQGTRLTVV.

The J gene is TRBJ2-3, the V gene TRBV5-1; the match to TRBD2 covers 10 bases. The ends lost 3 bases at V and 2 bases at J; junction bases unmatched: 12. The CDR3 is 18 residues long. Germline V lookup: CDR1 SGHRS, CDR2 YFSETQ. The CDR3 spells CASSSSTTSGDLTDTQYF. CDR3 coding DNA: TGCGCCAGCAGCTCCTCAACAACTAGCGGGGACCTCACAGATACGCAGTATTTT.

The CDR3 nucleotides read TGTGCCAGCAGTGAACCGGGGGTTAGCGGGAGAATTTTCACAGATACGCAGTATTTT. Amino acid sequence: CASSEPGVSGRIFTDTQYF. The chain links TRBV6-1 to TRBJ2-3; 9 bases are a match to TRBD2. CDR1 is MNHNS, CDR2 SASEGT, per germline. Trimming at V came to 2 bases and at J to 2 bases, leaving 14 bases not matched to a gene. This CDR3 is 19 amino acids long.

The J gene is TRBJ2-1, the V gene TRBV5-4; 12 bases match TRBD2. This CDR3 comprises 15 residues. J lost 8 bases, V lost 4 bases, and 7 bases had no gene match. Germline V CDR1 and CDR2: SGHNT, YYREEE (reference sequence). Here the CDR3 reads CASSQGLAGLDEQFF. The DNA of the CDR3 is TGTGCCAGCAGCCAGGGACTAGCGGGTCTAGATGAGCAGTTCTTC.

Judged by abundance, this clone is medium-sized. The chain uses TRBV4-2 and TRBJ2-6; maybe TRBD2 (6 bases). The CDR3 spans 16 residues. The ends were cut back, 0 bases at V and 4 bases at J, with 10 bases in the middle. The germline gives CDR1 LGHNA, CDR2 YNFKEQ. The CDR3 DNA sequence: TGTGCCAGCAGCCAAGATCTCGGGAGCGGGGCCAACGTCCTGACTTTC. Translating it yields CASSQDLGSGANVLTF.

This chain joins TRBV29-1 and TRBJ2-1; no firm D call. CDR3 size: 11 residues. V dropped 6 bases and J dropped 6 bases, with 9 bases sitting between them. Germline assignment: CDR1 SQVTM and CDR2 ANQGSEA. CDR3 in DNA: TGCAGCGTGCGGCCGGGCAATGAGCAGTTCTTC. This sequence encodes CSVRPGNEQFF.

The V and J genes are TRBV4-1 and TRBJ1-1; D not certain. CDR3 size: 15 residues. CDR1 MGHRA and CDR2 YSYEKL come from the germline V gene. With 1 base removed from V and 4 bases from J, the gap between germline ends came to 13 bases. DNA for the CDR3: TGCGCCAGCAGCCAAGGGTCGGGAGTGGGCACTGAAGCTTTCTTT. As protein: CASSQGSGVGTEAFF.